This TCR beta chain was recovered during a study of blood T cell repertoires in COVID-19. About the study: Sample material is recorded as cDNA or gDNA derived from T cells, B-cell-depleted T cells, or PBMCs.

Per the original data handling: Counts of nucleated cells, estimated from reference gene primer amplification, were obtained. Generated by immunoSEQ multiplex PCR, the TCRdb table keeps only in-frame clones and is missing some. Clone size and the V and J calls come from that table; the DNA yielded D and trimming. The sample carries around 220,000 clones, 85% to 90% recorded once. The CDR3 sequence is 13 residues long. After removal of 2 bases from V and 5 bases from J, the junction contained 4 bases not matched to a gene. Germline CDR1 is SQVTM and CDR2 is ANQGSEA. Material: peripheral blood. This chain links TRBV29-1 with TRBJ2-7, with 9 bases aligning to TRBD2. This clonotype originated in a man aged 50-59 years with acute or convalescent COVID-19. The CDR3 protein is CSVELAGWNEQYF. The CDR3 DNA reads TGCAGCGTTGAACTAGCGGGGTGGAACGAGCAGTACTTC.